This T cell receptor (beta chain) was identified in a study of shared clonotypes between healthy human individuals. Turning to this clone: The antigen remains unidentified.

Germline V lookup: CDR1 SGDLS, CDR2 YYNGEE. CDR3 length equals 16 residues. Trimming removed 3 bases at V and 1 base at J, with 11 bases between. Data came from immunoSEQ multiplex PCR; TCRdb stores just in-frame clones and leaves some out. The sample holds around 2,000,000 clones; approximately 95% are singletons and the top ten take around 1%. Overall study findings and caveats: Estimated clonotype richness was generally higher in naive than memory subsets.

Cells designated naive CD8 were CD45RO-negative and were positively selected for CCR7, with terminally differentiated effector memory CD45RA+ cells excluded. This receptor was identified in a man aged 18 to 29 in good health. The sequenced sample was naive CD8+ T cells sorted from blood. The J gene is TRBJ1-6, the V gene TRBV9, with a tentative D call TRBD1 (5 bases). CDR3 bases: TGTGCCAGCAGCGCCTCAGGGAAGTCCTATAATTCACCCCTCCACTTT. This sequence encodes CASSASGKSYNSPLHF.